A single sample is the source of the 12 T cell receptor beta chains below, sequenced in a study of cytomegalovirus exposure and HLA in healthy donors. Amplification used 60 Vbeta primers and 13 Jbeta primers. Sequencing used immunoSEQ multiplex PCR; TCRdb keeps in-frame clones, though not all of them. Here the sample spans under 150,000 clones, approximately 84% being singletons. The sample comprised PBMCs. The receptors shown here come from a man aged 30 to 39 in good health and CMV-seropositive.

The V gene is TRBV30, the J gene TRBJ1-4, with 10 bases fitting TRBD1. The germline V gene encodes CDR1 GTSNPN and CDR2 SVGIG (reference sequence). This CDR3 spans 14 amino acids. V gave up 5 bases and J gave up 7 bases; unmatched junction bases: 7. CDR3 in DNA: TGTGCCTGGCAAAAGGGGACAGGGGCTGAAAAACTGTTTTTT. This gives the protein CAWQKGTGAEKLFF.

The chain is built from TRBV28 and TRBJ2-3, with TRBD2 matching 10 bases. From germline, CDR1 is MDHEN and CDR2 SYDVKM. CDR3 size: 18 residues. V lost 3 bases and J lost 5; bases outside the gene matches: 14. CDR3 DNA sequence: TGTGCCAGCAGTTTTTATCCCGGGACTAGCGTAACCGAAGATACGCAGTATTTT. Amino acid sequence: CASSFYPGTSVTEDTQYF. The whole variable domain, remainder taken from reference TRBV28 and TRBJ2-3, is DVKVTQSSRYLVKRTGEKVFLECVQDMDHENMFWYRQDPGLGLRLIYFSYDVKMKEKGDIPEGYSVSREKKERFSLILESASTNQTSMYLCASSFYPGTSVTEDTQYFGPGTRLTVL.

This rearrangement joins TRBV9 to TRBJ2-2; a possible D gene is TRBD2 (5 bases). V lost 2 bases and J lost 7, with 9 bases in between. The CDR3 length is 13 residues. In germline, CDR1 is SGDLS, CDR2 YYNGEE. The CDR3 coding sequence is TGTGCCAGCAGCGTGGGAGTTTTCGGGGAGCTGTTTTTT. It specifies CASSVGVFGELFF.

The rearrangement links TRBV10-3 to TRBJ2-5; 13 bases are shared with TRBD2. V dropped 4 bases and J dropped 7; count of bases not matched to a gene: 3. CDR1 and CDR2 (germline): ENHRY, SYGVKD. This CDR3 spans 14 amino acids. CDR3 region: CAISGGLAGRTQYF. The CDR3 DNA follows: TGTGCCATCAGTGGGGGACTAGCGGGGCGGACCCAGTACTTC.

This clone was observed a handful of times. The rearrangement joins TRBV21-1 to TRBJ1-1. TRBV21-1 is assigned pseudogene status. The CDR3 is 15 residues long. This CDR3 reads CASSKGHSRNTEAFF. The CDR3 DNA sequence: TGTGCCAGCAGCAAAGGTCACTCAAGGAACACTGAAGCTTTCTTT.

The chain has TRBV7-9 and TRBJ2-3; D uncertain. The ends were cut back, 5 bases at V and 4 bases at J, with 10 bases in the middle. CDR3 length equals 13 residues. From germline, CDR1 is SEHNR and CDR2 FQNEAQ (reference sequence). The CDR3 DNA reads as TGTGCCAGCAGCCCCAGCGTAGCAGATACGCAGTATTTT. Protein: CASSPSVADTQYF.

The DNA for the CDR3 is TGTGCCAGCAGCTGGATCTTAGGGACTAGCGGGAGCAATGAGCAGTTCTTC. Translation gives CASSWILGTSGSNEQFF. The chain has TRBV5-4 and TRBJ2-1; the match to TRBD2 covers 14 bases. There are 17 residues in the CDR3. Germline lookup yields CDR1 SGHNT and CDR2 YYREEE (reference sequence). The V and J ends lost 3 bases and 6 bases, in that order; junction bases with no gene match: 8.

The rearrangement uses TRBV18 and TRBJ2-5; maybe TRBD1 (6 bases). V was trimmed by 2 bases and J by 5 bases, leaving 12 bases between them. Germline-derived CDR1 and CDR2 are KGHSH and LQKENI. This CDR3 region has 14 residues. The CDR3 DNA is TGTGCCAGCTCACCAGGCCAGGGGACCGAGACCCAGTACTTC. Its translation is CASSPGQGTETQYF.

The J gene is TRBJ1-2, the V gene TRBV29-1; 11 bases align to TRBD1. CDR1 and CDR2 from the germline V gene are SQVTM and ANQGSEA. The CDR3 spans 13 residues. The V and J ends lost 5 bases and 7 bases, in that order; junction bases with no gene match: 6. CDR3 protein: CSVLGQGALGYTF. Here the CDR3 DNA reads TGCAGCGTTCTCGGACAGGGGGCGCTTGGCTACACCTTC.

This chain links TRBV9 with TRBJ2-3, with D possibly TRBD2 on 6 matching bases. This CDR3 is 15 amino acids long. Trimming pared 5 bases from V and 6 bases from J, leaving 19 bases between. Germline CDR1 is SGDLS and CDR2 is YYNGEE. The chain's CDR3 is CASSNTGTAGDTQYF. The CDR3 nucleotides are TGTGCCAGCAGTAATACCGGGACTGCCGGCGATACGCAGTATTTT.

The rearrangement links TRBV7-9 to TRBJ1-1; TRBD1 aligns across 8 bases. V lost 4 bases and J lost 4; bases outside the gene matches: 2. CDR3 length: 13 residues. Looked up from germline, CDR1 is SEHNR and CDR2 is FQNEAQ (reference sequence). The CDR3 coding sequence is TGTGCCAGCAGCTGGACAGGGCTCACTGAAGCTTTCTTT. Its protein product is CASSWTGLTEAFF.

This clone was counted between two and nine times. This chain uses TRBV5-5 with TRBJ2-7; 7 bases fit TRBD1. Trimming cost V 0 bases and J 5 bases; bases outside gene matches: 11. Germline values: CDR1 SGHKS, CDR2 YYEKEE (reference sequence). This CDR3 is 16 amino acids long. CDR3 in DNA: TGTGCCAGCAGCTTGGAGGATGAAGGGGGCTACGACGAGCAGTACTTC. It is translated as CASSLEDEGGYDEQYF. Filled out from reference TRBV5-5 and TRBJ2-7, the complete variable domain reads DAGVTQSPTHLIKTRGQQVTLRCSPISGHKSVSWYQQVLGQGPQFIFQYYEKEERGRGNFPDRFSARQFPNYSSELNVNALLLGDSALYLCASSLEDEGGYDEQYFGPGTRLTVT.